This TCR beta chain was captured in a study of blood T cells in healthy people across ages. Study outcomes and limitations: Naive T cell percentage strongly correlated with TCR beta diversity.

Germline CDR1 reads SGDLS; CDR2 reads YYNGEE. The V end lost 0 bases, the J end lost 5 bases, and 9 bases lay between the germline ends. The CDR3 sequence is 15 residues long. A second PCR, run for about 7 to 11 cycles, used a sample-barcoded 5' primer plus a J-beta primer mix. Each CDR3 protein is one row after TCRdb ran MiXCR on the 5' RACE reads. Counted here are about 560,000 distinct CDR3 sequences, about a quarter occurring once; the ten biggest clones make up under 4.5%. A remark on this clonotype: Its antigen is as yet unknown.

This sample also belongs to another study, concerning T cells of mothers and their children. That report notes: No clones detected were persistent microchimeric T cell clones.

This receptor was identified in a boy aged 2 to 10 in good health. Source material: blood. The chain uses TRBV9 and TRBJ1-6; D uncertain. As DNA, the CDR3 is TGTGCCAGCAGCGTAGGGGCAGGCCATAATTCACCCCTCCACTTT. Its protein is CASSVGAGHNSPLHF.